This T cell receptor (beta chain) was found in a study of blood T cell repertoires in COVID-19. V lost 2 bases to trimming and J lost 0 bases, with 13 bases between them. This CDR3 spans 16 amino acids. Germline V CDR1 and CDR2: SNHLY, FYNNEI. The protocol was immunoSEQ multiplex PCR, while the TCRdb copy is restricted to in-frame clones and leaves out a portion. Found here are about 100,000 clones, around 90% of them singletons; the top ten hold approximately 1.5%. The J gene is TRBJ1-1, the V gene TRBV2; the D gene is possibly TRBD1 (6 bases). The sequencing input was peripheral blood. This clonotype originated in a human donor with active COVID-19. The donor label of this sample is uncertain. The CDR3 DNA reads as TGTGCCAGCAGTGAACGGGACACACTCATGAACACTGAAGCTTTCTTT. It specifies CASSERDTLMNTEAFF.